Reported below is one TCR beta chain. Assay: immunoSEQ multiplex PCR; the TCRdb copy retains only in-frame clones and omits some. Here the sample spans some 38,000 clones, about 95% being singletons. This entry is derived from a study of T cell changes during pregnancy in multiple sclerosis. From germline, CDR1 is MGHDK and CDR2 SYGVNS. With 5 bases clipped from V and 3 bases from J, the junction kept 3 bases outside the gene matches. This CDR3 spans 15 amino acids. V gene TRBV25-1 combines with J gene TRBJ2-6; 8 bases line up with TRBD1. Here the sequenced sample was CD4+ T cells from peripheral blood mononuclear cells, taken in the second trimester of pregnancy. The clonotype comes from a female donor with multiple sclerosis, enrolled in a pregnancy study. This CDR3 reads CASSLTGDGANVLTF. The CDR3 DNA reads TGTGCCAGCAGTTTGACAGGGGATGGGGCCAACGTCCTGACTTTC.